This TCR beta chain came from a study of identical twins. V was trimmed by 0 bases and J by 8 bases, leaving 9 bases between them. The CDR3 consists of 13 residues. From germline, CDR1 is KGHSY and CDR2 FQNENV. A few counts support this clonotype. Its target is not known. Whole-study results and caveats: Out-of-frame TCR alpha sharing in monozygotic twins exceeded recombination model predictions. Instead of following the same donors, the conclusions were based on cross-sectional statistical analysis.

From the 5' RACE reads, TCRdb called clonotypes with MiXCR, one entry per CDR3 protein. The sample lists about 700,000 distinct CDR3 sequences, about 9.4% seen once, with 0.85% to 1% in the top ten. These data are also associated with another study on yellow fever vaccine responses in identical twins.

The V and J genes are TRBV16 and TRBJ2-3, with a possible D match to TRBD2 (5 bases). Sequences were obtained from PBMCs. This TCR came from a woman aged 18-29 years in good health. CDR3 coding DNA: TGTGCCAGCAGCCAATCGGGTGGGAGTACGCAGTATTTT. Encoded protein: CASSQSGGSTQYF.